This T cell receptor beta chain stems from a study of blood T cell dynamics during melanoma immunotherapy. Study-wide background: Metastatic melanoma patients received first-line pembrolizumab or nivolumab plus ipilimumab. Study results and limitations: Unlike progressors, later disease-control patients had W3 repertoires gaining clonality or diversity. Clones driving repertoire changes may be melanoma-specific or general immune activation.

Time point of the sample: pre-treatment baseline. This clone ranks as large. No antigen is known for it. The CDR3 has 16 residues. V shed 5 bases and J 2 bases; nucleotides not matched to a gene: 9. Germline lookup yields CDR1 SGHAT and CDR2 FQNNGV. A fixed DNA input of 350 ng was used per bulk PBMC sample. Assay used: immunoSEQ multiplex PCR; TCRdb lists only in-frame clones, some missing. The table lists under 8,000 clones, roughly 83% of them singletons. The gene calls are TRBV11-2 and TRBJ1-2; 9 bases map to TRBD1. The sample consisted of blood, taken from a patient treated with checkpoint blockade. The source is a human donor with melanoma. Some clones in this sample may be carry-over from other donors' samples. The CDR3 DNA is TGTGCCAGCAGCGCACGGACAGGGGAAGAGAACTATGGCTACACCTTC. Encoded protein: CASSARTGEENYGYTF.